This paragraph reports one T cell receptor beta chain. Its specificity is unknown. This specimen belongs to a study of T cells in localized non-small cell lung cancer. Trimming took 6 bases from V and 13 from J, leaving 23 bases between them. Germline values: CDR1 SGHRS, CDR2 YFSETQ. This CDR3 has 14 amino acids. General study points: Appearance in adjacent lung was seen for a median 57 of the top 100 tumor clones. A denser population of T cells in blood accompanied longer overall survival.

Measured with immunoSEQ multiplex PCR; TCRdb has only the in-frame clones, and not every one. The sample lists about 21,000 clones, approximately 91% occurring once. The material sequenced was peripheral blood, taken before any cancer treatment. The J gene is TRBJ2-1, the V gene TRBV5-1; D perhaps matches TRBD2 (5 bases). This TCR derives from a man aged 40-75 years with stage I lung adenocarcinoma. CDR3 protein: CASTLHPLADSQFF. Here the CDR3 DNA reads TGCGCCAGCACTCTACATCCCCTAGCAGACTCTCAGTTCTTC.